This entry lists 5 T cell receptor beta chains sequenced from one sample in a study of T cells after yellow fever vaccination. A single record per CDR3 protein comes from TCRdb applying MiXCR to the 5' RACE reads. This sample has tens of thousands of distinct CDR3 sequences, with 7.7% found just once. The input for sequencing was CD8+ T cells sorted from PBMCs, taken on the day of the yellow fever booster vaccination. These receptors came from a man younger than 45 who received the YFV17D yellow fever vaccine.

This clonotype has only a few counts. The genes are TRBV10-3 and TRBJ2-1; no reliable D call. Germline V gives CDR1 ENHRY, CDR2 SYGVKD. The CDR3 sequence is 12 residues long. Trimming left V 1 base short and J 5 bases short, with 3 bases between. The CDR3, as DNA: TGTGCCATCAGTGAGTTGCACAATGAGCAGTTCTTC. Translated, it gives CAISELHNEQFF.

The gene calls are TRBV5-4 and TRBJ2-3; a possible D gene is TRBD2 (7 bases). The CDR3 runs to 16 residues. CDR1 SGHNT and CDR2 YYREEE come from the germline V gene (reference sequence). Trimming left V 0 bases short and J 0 bases short, with 11 bases between. CDR3 coding DNA: TGTGCCAGCAGCTTGGTAGGGGGGGCTAGCACAGATACGCAGTATTTT. Its translation is CASSLVGGASTDTQYF. Using reference TRBV5-4 and TRBJ2-3 for the parts outside the CDR3, the full variable domain is ETGVTQSPTHLIKTRGQQVTLRCSSQSGHNTVSWYQQALGQGPQFIFQYYREEENGRGNFPPRFSGLQFPNYSSELNVNALELDDSALYLCASSLVGGASTDTQYFGPGTRLTVL.

This clonotype was counted many times. The rearrangement joins TRBV5-1 to TRBJ2-7; the D gene is possibly TRBD2 (6 bases). In germline, CDR1 is SGHRS, CDR2 YFSETQ. Trimming shortened V by 1 base and J by 4 bases, and 9 bases separated the two germline ends. The CDR3 is 13 amino acids. CDR3 bases: TGCGCCAGCAGCTTGCGGGAGTCATACGAGCAGTACTTC. Residues: CASSLRESYEQYF.

V and J are TRBV4-2 and TRBJ2-1; possibly TRBD1 for D (5 bases). The germline V gene has CDR1 LGHNA and CDR2 YNFKEQ. V was pared by 3 bases and J by 0 bases, with 6 bases between. This CDR3 spans 14 amino acids. CDR3 sequence (DNA): TGTGCCAGCAGCCACACAGGCTCCTACAATGAGCAGTTCTTC. This sequence encodes CASSHTGSYNEQFF.

This clonotype was counted only a few times. As DNA, the CDR3 is TGTGCCAGCAGTTTCCAGACAGGGGGACAAGAGACCCAGTACTTC. This encodes CASSFQTGGQETQYF. This sequence joins TRBV28 and TRBJ2-5; TRBD1 agrees at 9 bases. The V gene's germline CDR1 is MDHEN and CDR2 SYDVKM. Losses at the gene ends were 3 bases for V and 2 bases for J; bases not matched to a gene: 4. This CDR3 contains 15 residues. The complete variable domain, with remaining parts taken from reference TRBV28 and TRBJ2-5, reads DVKVTQSSRYLVKRTGEKVFLECVQDMDHENMFWYRQDPGLGLRLIYFSYDVKMKEKGDIPEGYSVSREKKERFSLILESASTNQTSMYLCASSFQTGGQETQYFGPGTRLLVL.